These T cell receptor beta chains were read from a single sample in a study of T cell responses to AZD1222 COVID-19 vaccine. Assay used: immunoSEQ multiplex PCR; TCRdb lists only in-frame clones, some missing. The sample lists around 180,000 clones; approximately 90% were seen once. Here the sequenced sample was peripheral blood, taken on day 0 of AZD1222 vaccination. These TCRs come from an adult in good health. CDR3s include the opening cysteine and the closing phenylalanine or tryptophan. A D gene is named only where the DNA matches it firmly. Some rows have no size entry. The others give once, few or many, or a class for an expanded clone.

clone size	D gene	V gene	J gene	CDR3 protein	CDR3 DNA
-	-	TRBV2	TRBJ1-1	CASSEGGNTEAFF	TGTGCCAGCAGTGAAGGGGGGAACACTGAAGCTTTCTTT
-	-	TRBV7-2	TRBJ1-5	CASSLDAGGNQPQHF	TGTGCCAGCAGCTTGGACGCCGGAGGCAATCAGCCCCAGCATTTT
-	-	TRBV9	TRBJ2-1	CASSAYSHSNEQFF	TGTGCCAGCAGCGCCTACTCCCATTCCAATGAGCAGTTCTTC
once	-	TRBV10-3	TRBJ1-2	CAISESTGRTRGYTF	TGTGCCATCAGTGAGTCGACAGGAAGGACTAGGGGCTACACCTTC
-	TRBD1	TRBV5-4	TRBJ1-2	CASSSGTEVGYTF	TGTGCCAGCAGCTCCGGGACAGAAGTCGGCTACACCTTC
-	-	TRBV7-2	TRBJ1-6	CASSPRQTTDYYNSPLHF	TGTGCCAGCAGCCCGCGGCAAACGACAGATTACTATAATTCACCCCTCCACTTT
once	-	TRBV30	TRBJ2-1	CAWSYQGPYNEQFF	TGTGCCTGGAGTTATCAGGGACCCTACAATGAGCAGTTCTTC
-	TRBD1	TRBV3-1/TRBV3-2	TRBJ2-4	CASSPYGQGAAKNIQYF	TGTGCCAGCAGCCCCTATGGACAGGGGGCTGCCAAAAACATTCAGTACTTC
few	TRBD2	TRBV2	TRBJ2-1	CASSKGTSSNEQFF	TGTGCCAGCAGTAAGGGGACTAGCAGCAATGAGCAGTTCTTC
-	TRBD2	TRBV7-2	TRBJ2-7	CASSLGLAGGPREQYF	TGTGCCAGCAGCTTAGGGCTAGCGGGGGGTCCAAGGGAGCAGTACTTC
-	-	TRBV7-2	TRBJ1-5	CASSLARAGDQPQHF	TGTGCCAGCAGCTTAGCGCGGGCAGGGGATCAGCCCCAGCATTTT
-	-	TRBV9	TRBJ2-5	CASSAGDGQETQYF	TGTGCCAGCAGCGCGGGGGACGGCCAAGAGACCCAGTACTTC
-	-	TRBV4-1	TRBJ2-5	CASSQVSRDQETQYF	TGCGCCAGCAGCCAGGTCTCACGGGATCAAGAGACCCAGTACTTC
-	-	TRBV9	TRBJ1-2	CASSVDSGRSYGYTF	TGTGCCAGCAGCGTAGATTCGGGACGCAGTTATGGCTACACCTTC
-	-	TRBV12-3/TRBV12-4	TRBJ1-1	CASSRGQRAEAFF	TGTGCCAGCAGCCGAGGGCAGCGGGCTGAAGCTTTCTTT
-	-	TRBV3-1/TRBV3-2	TRBJ1-6	CASSQELTSSYNSPLHF	TGTGCCAGCAGCCAAGAATTAACCAGCTCCTATAATTCACCCCTCCACTTT
-	TRBD2	TRBV6-4	TRBJ2-3	CASSPPDRLTSGTTDTQYF	TGTGCCAGCAGTCCCCCGGACAGACTGACTAGCGGGACCACAGATACGCAGTATTTT
-	TRBD2	TRBV6-5	TRBJ2-1	CASRRGAANEQFF	TGTGCCAGCAGGCGGGGGGCGGCCAATGAGCAGTTCTTC
-	-	TRBV6-5	TRBJ2-7	CASTRGTDAYEQYF	TGTGCCAGCACAAGGGGGACGGATGCCTACGAGCAGTACTTC
-	-	TRBV7-6	TRBJ1-5	CASSLGGEGDQPQHF	TGTGCCAGCAGCTTAGGTGGGGAGGGCGATCAGCCCCAGCATTTT
-	TRBD2	TRBV7-9	TRBJ2-7	CASSFRRLAGGLYEQYF	TGTGCCAGCAGCTTCCGGCGACTAGCGGGGGGCCTCTACGAGCAGTACTTC
-	-	TRBV2	TRBJ2-1	CASRVDEQFF	TGTGCCAGCAGAGTCGATGAGCAGTTCTTC
-	-	TRBV6-5	TRBJ1-2	CASESWGFYGYTF	TGTGCCAGCGAATCGTGGGGATTCTATGGCTACACCTTC
-	-	TRBV7-2	TRBJ1-3	CASSFPTELSGNTIYF	TGTGCCAGCAGCTTTCCCACAGAGCTCTCTGGAAACACCATATATTTT
-	-	TRBV5-4	TRBJ1-4	CASSLGGRTNEKLFF	TGTGCCAGCAGCTTGGGCGGGAGGACTAATGAAAAACTGTTTTTT
-	-	TRBV6-2/TRBV6-3	TRBJ2-1	CASSYSNPLGRDIYNEQFF	TGTGCCAGCAGTTACTCGAACCCCTTGGGCAGGGATATCTACAATGAGCAGTTCTTC
-	-	TRBV3-1/TRBV3-2	TRBJ1-5	CASSQSGDSNQPQHF	TGTGCCAGCAGCCAATCAGGCGACAGTAATCAGCCCCAGCATTTT
-	-	TRBV30	TRBJ1-2	CAWNRNGYTF	TGTGCCTGGAACAGGAATGGCTACACCTTC
once	-	TRBV6-5	TRBJ1-5	CASSSGRNNQPQHF	TGTGCCAGCAGTTCAGGACGGAACAATCAGCCCCAGCATTTT
-	TRBD1	TRBV6-2/TRBV6-3	TRBJ1-2	CASSRRQGANYGYTF	TGTGCCAGCAGCCGAAGACAGGGGGCCAACTATGGCTACACCTTC
-	-	TRBV7-9	TRBJ2-5	CASSLLRLQETQYF	TGTGCCAGCAGCTTATTACGGTTACAAGAGACCCAGTACTTC
-	-	TRBV7-3	TRBJ1-4	CASSPAVYNEKLFF	TGTGCCAGCAGTCCGGCGGTTTATAATGAAAAACTGTTTTTT
-	-	TRBV12-3/TRBV12-4	TRBJ1-6	CASSLNSPLHF	TGTGCCAGCAGTTTAAATTCACCCCTCCACTTT
-	TRBD1	TRBV28	TRBJ2-5	CASRGADREETQYF	TGTGCCAGCAGGGGGGCGGACAGGGAAGAGACCCAGTACTTC
-	-	TRBV12-5	TRBJ2-5	CASGHEIWGETQYF	TGTGCTAGTGGTCACGAGATATGGGGAGAGACCCAGTACTTC
-	TRBD1	TRBV15	TRBJ1-2	CATSRDSTGDYGYTF	TGTGCCACCAGCAGAGATTCAACAGGGGACTATGGCTACACCTTC
-	TRBD1	TRBV19	TRBJ1-2	CASSPDRTGGRGYTF	TGTGCCAGTAGTCCGGACAGGACAGGGGGTCGTGGCTACACCTTC
-	-	TRBV6-1	TRBJ1-4	CASSEGGRRLNEKLFF	TGTGCCAGCAGTGAAGGAGGACGGCGCCTCAATGAAAAACTGTTTTTT
-	-	TRBV6-5	TRBJ1-6	CASSTDSNSPLHF	TGTGCCAGCAGTACGGACAGTAATTCACCCCTCCACTTT